The 6 T cell receptor beta chains below were found in one sample sequenced in a study of early T cells in non-severe SARS-CoV-2 infection (dated by TCRdb to the early 2020s). The library was built by means of 5' RACE. TCRdb records NextSeq 500 as the sequencer. TCRdb's own reprocessing of the public reads used fastp at Q25 and MiXCR and kept productive beta chains. Each entry merges the rows of one CDR3 protein and shows their most common DNA and genes. A total of about 56,000 distinct CDR3 sequences appear in this sample, over 12% of them only once. In total, the top ten clones hold 4.1% of the sample. The material sequenced was whole blood, taken at baseline. These receptors came from an adult who was a healthcare worker with PCR-confirmed SARS-CoV-2 infection or an uninfected control (not recorded which).

This clonotype was detected ten times or more. The chain combines TRBV7-8 with TRBJ1-1; 7 nucleotides agree with TRBD1. Germline-derived CDR1 and CDR2 are SGHVS and FQNEAQ. V was pared by 5 bases and J by 7 bases, with 13 bases of the junction left unmatched. The CDR3 sequence is 15 residues long. The CDR3: CASSLVRGRAGEAFF. DNA for the CDR3: TGTGCCAGCAGCCTCGTTAGGGGGCGGGCGGGTGAAGCTTTCTTT.

The chain joins TRBV6-1 to TRBJ2-2; unclear D gene. V was pared by 7 bases and J by 6 bases, with 12 bases between. CDR1 is MNHNS, CDR2 SASEGT, per germline. The CDR3 runs 13 residues. The CDR3 protein is CASKIGDSGELFF. The DNA of the CDR3 is TGTGCCAGCAAGATTGGTGACTCCGGGGAGCTGTTTTTT.

This clonotype was detected only a few times. The genes are TRBV5-1 and TRBJ2-3; TRBD1 matches at 8 bases. The CDR3 is made up of 15 amino acids. Losses at the gene ends were 4 bases for V and 2 bases for J; bases not matched to a gene: 6. The germline gives CDR1 SGHRS, CDR2 YFSETQ. CDR3 region: CASSKTGVSTDTQYF. The DNA for the CDR3 is TGCGCCAGCAGCAAGACAGGGGTCTCCACAGATACGCAGTATTTT.

This clonotype was detected many times. This rearrangement joins TRBV10-3 to TRBJ1-2, with a possible D match to TRBD1 (5 bases). Germline CDR1 and CDR2: ENHRY and SYGVKD. V was cut by 2 bases and J by 4 bases, with 8 bases left in between. The CDR3 length is 13 residues. For the CDR3, the DNA is TGTGCCATCAGTGAGCAGGGATCCTATGGCTACACCTTC. Its translation is CAISEQGSYGYTF.

This clonotype appeared many times. The chain links TRBV7-8 to TRBJ2-3; possibly TRBD2 for D (5 bases). The V end was cut by 7 bases, the J end by 1 base, with 15 bases between. Germline assignment: CDR1 SGHVS and CDR2 FQNEAQ. CDR3 length equals 15 residues. The CDR3, as DNA: TGTGCCAGCACCCAAATCCCCGGGGGCACAGATACGCAGTATTTT. Translated: CASTQIPGGTDTQYF.

By proportion, this clonotype is medium-sized (0.01 to 0.1%). The rearrangement uses TRBV19 and TRBJ2-2; D is perhaps TRBD1 (5 bases). V lost 11 bases and J 7 bases, leaving 14 bases between the germline ends. The CDR3 length is 12 residues. CDR1 and CDR2 from the germline V gene are LNHDA and SQIVND (reference sequence). Here the CDR3 reads CAVGQTLGELFF. The CDR3 nucleotides read TGTGCCGTAGGACAAACCCTCGGGGAGCTGTTTTTT. Drawing the rest from reference TRBV19 and TRBJ2-2, the complete variable domain is DGGITQSPKYLFRKEGQNVTLSCEQNLNHDAMYWYRQDPGQGLRLIYYSQIVNDFQKGDIAEGYSVSREKKESFPLTVTSAQKNPTAFYLCAVGQTLGELFFGEGSRLTVL.